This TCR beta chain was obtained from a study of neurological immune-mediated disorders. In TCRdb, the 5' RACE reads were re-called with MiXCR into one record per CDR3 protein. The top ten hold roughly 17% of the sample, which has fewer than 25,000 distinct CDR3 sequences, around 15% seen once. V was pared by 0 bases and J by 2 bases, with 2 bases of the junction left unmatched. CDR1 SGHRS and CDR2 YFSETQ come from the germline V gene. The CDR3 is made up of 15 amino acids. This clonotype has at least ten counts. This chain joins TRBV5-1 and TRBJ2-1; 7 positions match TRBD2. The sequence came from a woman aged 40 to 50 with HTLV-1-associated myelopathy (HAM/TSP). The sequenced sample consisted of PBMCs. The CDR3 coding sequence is TGCGCCAGCAGCTTGGTGGCGGGGGCCTACAATGAGCAGTTCTTC. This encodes CASSLVAGAYNEQFF. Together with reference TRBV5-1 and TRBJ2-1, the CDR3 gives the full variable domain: KAGVTQTPRYLIKTRGQQVTLSCSPISGHRSVSWYQQTPGQGLQFLFEYFSETQRNKGNFPGRFSGRQFSNSRSEMNVSTLELGDSALYLCASSLVAGAYNEQFFGPGTRLTVL.